One sample yielded the 2 T cell receptor beta chains listed below, sequenced in a study of CD8 T cells in ankylosing spondylitis (dated by TCRdb to 2016 to 2017). The method behind the library was 5' RACE. Sequencing relied on an Illumina HiSeq 2500. TCRdb reprocessed the public reads (quality trimming at Q25 with fastp, clone calling with MiXCR) and kept in-frame beta chains. One record per CDR3 amino acid sequence lists the most common genes and DNA. The sample table holds some 150,000 distinct CDR3 sequences, of which around 42% were seen once. 13% to 15% of the sample rests with the top ten. Input material: synovial fluid, either unsorted or a sorted T cell fraction (not recorded which). All receptors derive from a male donor with ankylosing spondylitis.

The rearrangement links TRBV6-5 to TRBJ2-2; D unresolved. In germline, CDR1 is MNHEY, CDR2 SVGAGI. With 2 bases removed from V and 5 bases from J, the gap between germline ends came to 9 bases. This CDR3 region has 14 residues. The CDR3 protein is CASSYISWTGELFF. CDR3 DNA sequence: TGTGCCAGCAGTTACATTTCGTGGACCGGGGAGCTGTTTTTT.

The chain combines TRBV12-3 or TRBV12-4 with TRBJ2-7, with TRBD2 matching 12 bases. This CDR3 is 16 amino acids long. V lost 10 bases, J lost 0 bases, and 10 bases stayed unmatched. CDR3 sequence (DNA): TGTGCCACCCAACTAGCGGGAGGACCCCTCTCCTACGAGCAGTACTTC. Translated: CATQLAGGPLSYEQYF.